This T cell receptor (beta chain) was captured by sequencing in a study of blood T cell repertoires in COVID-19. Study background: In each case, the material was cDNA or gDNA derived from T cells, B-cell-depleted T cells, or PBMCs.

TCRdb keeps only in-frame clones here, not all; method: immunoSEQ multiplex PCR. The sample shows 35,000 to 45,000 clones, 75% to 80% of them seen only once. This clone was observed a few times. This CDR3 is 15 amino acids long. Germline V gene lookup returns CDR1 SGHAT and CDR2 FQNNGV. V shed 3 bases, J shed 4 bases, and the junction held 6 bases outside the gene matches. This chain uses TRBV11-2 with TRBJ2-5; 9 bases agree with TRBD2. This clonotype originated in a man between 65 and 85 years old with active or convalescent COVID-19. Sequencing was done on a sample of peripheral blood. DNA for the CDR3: TGTGCCAGCAGCTTCCTAGCGGGGAGGGCAGAGACCCAGTACTTC. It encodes CASSFLAGRAETQYF.